Described below is a single T cell receptor beta chain sequence and its context. These data originate in a study of blood T cell repertoires in COVID-19. CDR3 length: 14 residues. Trimming at V came to 3 bases and at J to 6 bases, leaving 6 bases not matched to a gene. Germline values: CDR1 MNHEY, CDR2 SVGAGI. Libraries were prepared by immunoSEQ multiplex PCR; TCRdb keeps only in-frame clonotypes and omits some of them. The sample lists under 200,000 clones; about 83% were seen once. This chain connects TRBV6-5 to TRBJ2-7, with 9 positions matching TRBD2. The receptor's source is a woman in her seventies with COVID-19, enrolled during active disease. The specimen was peripheral blood. The DNA of the CDR3 is TGTGCCAGCAGTTATAGTCTAGCGGGGAGCGAGCAGTACTTC. This sequence encodes CASSYSLAGSEQYF.